The 23 T cell receptor beta chains below were found in one sample sequenced in a study of Ad26.COV2.S vaccination and SARS-CoV-2 variants (TCRdb year 2021). Receptor amplification or capture employed the immunoSEQ multiplex PCR assay. TCRdb provides this immuneACCESS table in a form limited to in-frame rearrangements. Some clones are lacking; in checked studies, under half of them reflect an unresolved V gene, and why the rest are absent is not known. This sample comprises about 370,000 clones, approximately 89% of them detected only once. Under 2% of the sample comes from the top ten. Per the publication, the treatment or condition label means: some 20 received Ad26.COV2.S at low or high dose, single or two shots; roughly 5 received placebo; per-sample allocation not given. For vaccine and placebo recipients, repertoires were sequenced using samples collected on day 63 after the first injection.

Sequences were derived from peripheral blood, sampled in a trial of Ad26.COV2.S vaccine versus placebo. The source of these receptors is a person between 18 and 65 years old who received the Ad26.COV2.S COVID-19 vaccine or a placebo.

V usage is TRBV10-3 and J usage is TRBJ1-5; D unresolved. Per germline, CDR1 ENHRY and CDR2 SYGVKD. This CDR3 has 14 amino acids. Trimming removed 4 bases from V and 2 bases from J, with 9 bases in between. Here the CDR3 reads CAISGQQRNQPQHF. CDR3 coding DNA: TGTGCCATCAGTGGTCAACAGCGCAATCAGCCCCAGCATTTT.

V is TRBV5-6 and J is TRBJ1-4; D uncertain. Germline CDR1 reads SGHDT; CDR2 reads YYEEEE. V dropped 1 base and J dropped 7 bases, with 5 bases sitting between them. The CDR3 has 12 residues. CDR3 bases: TGTGCCAGCAGCTTGTTGACTGAAAAACTGTTTTTT. It specifies CASSLLTEKLFF.

The gene calls are TRBV4-1 and TRBJ2-7, with 11 bases fitting TRBD2. There are 14 residues in the CDR3. V lost 1 base, J lost 7 bases, and 3 bases stayed unmatched. Germline V gene lookup returns CDR1 MGHRA and CDR2 YSYEKL. DNA of the CDR3: TGCGCCAGCAGCCAAGTGACTAGCGGGGTTGAGCAGTACTTC. This encodes CASSQVTSGVEQYF.

The rearrangement joins TRBV5-5 to TRBJ2-1; 7 bases are a match to TRBD2. The CDR3 runs 16 residues. Germline loops: CDR1 SGHKS, CDR2 YYEKEE (reference sequence). The V segment lost 5 bases and the J segment 8 bases; nucleotides outside the gene matches: 16. This CDR3 reads CASRLIGGSRRDEQFF. The CDR3 DNA sequence: TGTGCCAGCAGGTTGATTGGCGGGAGCCGCAGGGATGAGCAGTTCTTC.

The V and J genes are TRBV2 and TRBJ1-1, with a tentative D call TRBD1 (6 bases). Between the trimmed V and J ends, which lost 5 bases and 5 bases, there was a span of 6 bases. Per the germline V gene, CDR1 is SNHLY and CDR2 is FYNNEI. This CDR3 contains 11 residues. The CDR3 protein is CASSRGTEAFF. In nucleotides, the CDR3 is TGTGCCAGCAGTAGGGGGACTGAAGCTTTCTTT.

V and J are TRBV28 and TRBJ2-6; TRBD1 might be the D (5 bases). V dropped 10 bases and J dropped 0 bases, with 10 bases sitting between them. The CDR3 has 14 residues. Germline CDR1 MDHEN, CDR2 SYDVKM. The DNA for the CDR3 is TGTGCCACTGACAGTACCTCTGGGGCCAACGTCCTGACTTTC. Encoded protein: CATDSTSGANVLTF. The variable domain in full, with the rest retrieved from reference TRBV28 and TRBJ2-6, is DVKVTQSSRYLVKRTGEKVFLECVQDMDHENMFWYRQDPGLGLRLIYFSYDVKMKEKGDIPEGYSVSREKKERFSLILESASTNQTSMYLCATDSTSGANVLTFGAGSRLTVL.

V is TRBV28 and J is TRBJ1-4; D call uncertain. Germline-derived CDR1 and CDR2 are MDHEN and SYDVKM. V lost 3 bases and J lost 3, with 5 bases in between. The length of the CDR3 is 13 residues. CDR3: CASSFSPNEKLFF. DNA for the CDR3: TGTGCCAGCAGTTTTTCCCCTAATGAAAAACTGTTTTTT.

This clone appeared once. The chain links TRBV27 to TRBJ2-5, with D hard to call. Deletions cut 3 bases from V and 4 bases from J, with 9 bases between. Germline V gene data show CDR1 as MNHEY and CDR2 as SMNVEV (reference sequence). The CDR3 length is 13 residues. The CDR3 DNA follows: TGTGCCAGCAGTTTCCGGTGGTCAGAGACCCAGTACTTC. This encodes CASSFRWSETQYF.

Remarks on this clone: Relative to the germline gene, one junction end is altered; a read error may explain this. This sequence joins TRBV3-1 (or the pseudogene TRBV3-2) and TRBJ2-1; D is perhaps TRBD2 (6 bases). The CDR3 has 13 amino acids. The germline CDR1 and CDR2 sequences are LGHDT and YNNKEL (reference sequence). The CDR3 loop is CASSQDDATSMVF. CDR3 nucleotides: TGTGCCAGCAGCCAAGACGATGCGACTAGTATGGTCTTC.

The chain links TRBV7-2 to TRBJ1-2; tentatively, D is TRBD1 (6 bases). Trimming took off 5 bases at V and 7 bases at J, with 20 bases between the two ends. The germline CDR1 and CDR2 sequences are SGHTA and FQGNSA. The CDR3 has 15 residues. This CDR3 reads CASSPDGGRGRGYTF. CDR3 nucleotides: TGTGCCAGCAGCCCGGACGGGGGCCGGGGTCGTGGCTACACCTTC. The full variable domain, rest sourced from reference TRBV7-2 and TRBJ1-2, is GAGVSQSPSNKVTEKGKDVELRCDPISGHTALYWYRQSLGQGLEFLIYFQGNSAPDKSGLPSDRFSAERTGGSVSTLTIQRTQQEDSAVYLCASSPDGGRGRGYTFGSGTRLTVV.

The chain links TRBV12-2 to TRBJ2-2; the table gives TRBD1 as D, unverified against the DNA. TRBV12-2 is an annotated pseudogene. This CDR3 spans 17 amino acids. CDR3 region: CASRLERDRTNTGELFF. The CDR3 DNA reads as TGTGCAAGTCGCTTAGAACGAGACAGGACGAACACCGGGGAGCTGTTTTTT.

V usage is TRBV10-3 and J usage is TRBJ1-2, with a weak D call TRBD1 (5 bases). V was shortened by 9 bases and J by 3 bases, with 14 bases between the two germline ends. CDR3 size: 13 residues. Germline V CDR1 and CDR2: ENHRY, SYGVKD. For the CDR3, the DNA is TGTGCCATAGGGACTCCCAATTACTATGGCTACACCTTC. This sequence encodes CAIGTPNYYGYTF.

The V gene is TRBV9, the J gene TRBJ1-4, with D possibly being TRBD1 (6 bases). CDR3 length equals 15 residues. Germline CDR1 and CDR2: SGDLS and YYNGEE. V shed 3 bases and J shed 10 bases, with 19 bases lying between them. CDR3 sequence (DNA): TGTGCCAGCAGCGCGGGACAAGATGGGATCGGAAAACTGTTTTTT. Translation: CASSAGQDGIGKLFF. The whole variable domain, remainder taken from reference TRBV9 and TRBJ1-4, is DSGVTQTPKHLITATGQRVTLRCSPRSGDLSVYWYQQSLDQGLQFLIQYYNGEERAKGNILERFSAQQFPDLHSELNLSSLELGDSALYFCASSAGQDGIGKLFFGSGTQLSVL.

This chain connects TRBV11-3 to TRBJ1-4; 7 bases match TRBD1. The germline V gene encodes CDR1 SGHNT and CDR2 YENEEA. The CDR3 totals 13 residues. Trimming cost V 4 bases and J 11 bases; bases outside gene matches: 7. Here the CDR3 reads CASSSTGVGKLFF. The CDR3 bases are TGTGCCAGCAGCTCCACAGGGGTCGGCAAACTGTTTTTT.

The chain joins TRBV9 to TRBJ1-5; 7 nucleotides agree with TRBD1. V dropped 3 bases and J dropped 10; count of bases not matched to a gene: 10. CDR3 length: 14 amino acids. CDR1 is SGDLS and CDR2 is YYNGEE in the germline V gene. CDR3 bases: TGTGCCAGCAGCGATCGACAGGGCGGAGGTCCCCAGCATTTT. Translated: CASSDRQGGGPQHF.

This rearrangement joins TRBV28 to TRBJ2-2; 10 bases match TRBD2. Germline V gene lookup returns CDR1 MDHEN and CDR2 SYDVKM. Trimming at V came to 1 base and at J to 7 bases, leaving 6 bases not matched to a gene. The CDR3 has 16 residues. The CDR3 here is CASSLYLAGVGGELFF. The CDR3, as DNA: TGTGCCAGCAGTTTATACCTAGCGGGAGTCGGCGGGGAGCTGTTTTTT.

V usage is TRBV5-5 and J usage is TRBJ1-4; 7 nucleotides line up with TRBD1. Germline lookup yields CDR1 SGHKS and CDR2 YYEKEE (reference sequence). The CDR3 runs 15 residues. With 4 bases clipped from V and 8 bases from J, the junction kept 11 bases outside the gene matches. CDR3 sequence (DNA): TGTGCCAGCAGCCCCTCCTGGGACAGTAGGGAAAAACTGTTTTTT. This translates into CASSPSWDSREKLFF.

V is TRBV30 and J is TRBJ1-5; no reliable D call. This CDR3 is built from 13 residues. The V end lost 5 bases, the J end lost 0 bases, and 8 bases lay between the germline ends. Germline CDR1 and CDR2: GTSNPN and SVGIG (reference sequence). The CDR3 is CAWSYYSNQPQHF. The CDR3 region has the DNA TGTGCCTGGTCGTACTATAGCAATCAGCCCCAGCATTTT.

The chain uses TRBV6-5 and TRBJ1-1; D is ambiguous. Per germline, CDR1 MNHEY and CDR2 SVGAGI. The V end was cut by 5 bases, the J end by 3 bases, with 7 bases between. This CDR3 region has 12 residues. CDR3 loop: CASSQTYTEAFF. The DNA of the CDR3 is TGTGCCAGCAGTCAAACCTACACTGAAGCTTTCTTT.

This clone was recorded a few times. This chain uses TRBV5-1 with TRBJ1-2; D is possibly TRBD1 (6 bases). The CDR3 totals 14 residues. CDR1 is SGHRS and CDR2 is YFSETQ in the germline V gene. Trimming removed 5 bases from V and 2 bases from J, with 13 bases in between. CDR3 DNA: TGCGCCAGCAGATCCCGGGACAACAACTATGGCTACACCTTC. This encodes CASRSRDNNYGYTF.

DNA of the CDR3: TGTGCCAGCAGCAAATTAAAAGGGCCAAATCAGCCCCAGCATTTT. It codes for CASSKLKGPNQPQHF. The rearrangement uses TRBV21-1 and TRBJ1-5. TRBV21-1 is a listed pseudogene. The length of the CDR3 is 15 residues.

The chain employs TRBV18 and TRBJ2-7; weak D call: TRBD1 (5 bases). This CDR3 contains 14 residues. Germline V CDR1 and CDR2: KGHSH, LQKENI. V lost 2 bases to trimming and J lost 0 bases, with 8 bases between them. The CDR3 protein is CASSPTGNSYEQYF. DNA of the CDR3: TGTGCCAGCTCACCAACAGGCAACTCCTACGAGCAGTACTTC.

The chain has TRBV4-1 and TRBJ2-7; D gene unclear. V dropped 1 base and J dropped 2 bases, with 9 bases sitting between them. Germline-derived CDR1 and CDR2 are MGHRA and YSYEKL. CDR3 length: 14 amino acids. In DNA form, the CDR3 reads TGCGCCAGCAGCCAAGTCCAGAAAGCCTACGAGCAGTACTTC. Translating gives CASSQVQKAYEQYF.